A selection of T cell receptor beta chains follows, all from one sample in a study of graft-versus-host responses after intestinal transplantation. Produced via immunoSEQ multiplex PCR; TCRdb's table is partial and in-frame only. This sample has about 100,000 clones, with about 88% found just once. No antigen has been identified for these receptors. Here the sequenced sample was unstimulated CD4+ T cells sorted from spleen or lymph node cells, taken before transplant. Source of these receptors: a human donor who was the organ donor for an intestinal transplant. CDR3s include the opening cysteine and the closing phenylalanine or tryptophan. The D gene is left open where the match is weak. For some rows the clone size is stated as once, few or many, or as a class when expanded; others skip it.

D gene: TRBD2; V gene: TRBV4-2; clone size: once; J gene: TRBJ2-3; CDR3 protein: CASSQGTSGGGTDTQYF; CDR3 DNA: TGTGCCAGCAGCCAAGGGACTAGCGGGGGGGGCACAGATACGCAGTATTTT
D gene: .; V gene: TRBV4-2; clone size: .; J gene: TRBJ2-3; CDR3 protein: CASSQTGLSTDTQYF; CDR3 DNA: TGTGCCAGCAGCCAAACAGGACTTAGCACAGATACGCAGTATTTT
D gene: TRBD1; V gene: TRBV4-1; clone size: .; J gene: TRBJ2-3; CDR3 protein: CASSQDGTGGNLDTQYF; CDR3 DNA: TGCGCCAGCAGCCAAGATGGGACAGGGGGGAATCTCGATACGCAGTATTTT
D gene: .; V gene: TRBV5-4; clone size: .; J gene: TRBJ1-1; CDR3 protein: CASSYGGGLNTEAFF; CDR3 DNA: TGTGCCAGCAGCTATGGGGGGGGGCTGAACACTGAAGCTTTCTTT
D gene: .; V gene: TRBV6-1; clone size: .; J gene: TRBJ1-1; CDR3 protein: CASHRSMNTEAFF; CDR3 DNA: TGTGCCAGTCATAGGTCGATGAACACTGAAGCTTTCTTT
D gene: .; V gene: TRBV5-6; clone size: .; J gene: TRBJ1-2; CDR3 protein: CASRLRGGAHYGYTF; CDR3 DNA: TGTGCCAGCAGGTTGCGGGGTGGAGCCCACTATGGCTACACCTTC
D gene: .; V gene: TRBV19; clone size: few; J gene: TRBJ2-2; CDR3 protein: CASSIVDRPTGELFF; CDR3 DNA: TGTGCCAGTAGTATAGTGGACAGACCGACCGGGGAGCTGTTTTTT
D gene: .; V gene: TRBV2; clone size: .; J gene: TRBJ1-2; CDR3 protein: CASAFGQNFNYGYTF; CDR3 DNA: TGTGCCAGCGCGTTCGGGCAGAACTTTAACTATGGCTACACCTTC
D gene: .; V gene: TRBV28; clone size: .; J gene: TRBJ2-7; CDR3 protein: CASSFGGREQYF; CDR3 DNA: TGTGCCAGCAGTTTTGGAGGTCGCGAGCAGTACTTC
D gene: .; V gene: TRBV28; clone size: few; J gene: TRBJ1-5; CDR3 protein: CASRSSFYQPQHF; CDR3 DNA: TGTGCCAGCAGGAGTTCTTTCTATCAGCCCCAGCATTTT
D gene: .; V gene: TRBV28; clone size: .; J gene: TRBJ2-2; CDR3 protein: CASSLEAGELFF; CDR3 DNA: TGTGCCAGCAGTTTAGAGGCCGGGGAGCTGTTTTTT
D gene: .; V gene: TRBV5-6; clone size: .; J gene: TRBJ2-2; CDR3 protein: CASSLVYSGELFF; CDR3 DNA: TGTGCCAGCAGCTTGGTCTATTCTGGGGAGCTGTTTTTT
D gene: .; V gene: TRBV9; clone size: .; J gene: TRBJ1-2; CDR3 protein: CASSVGGEGYGYTF; CDR3 DNA: TGTGCCAGCAGCGTGGGCGGTGAGGGCTATGGCTACACCTTC
D gene: .; V gene: TRBV2; clone size: .; J gene: TRBJ1-5; CDR3 protein: CASNQDGGNQPQHF; CDR3 DNA: TGTGCCAGCAATCAGGACGGTGGCAATCAGCCCCAGCATTTT
D gene: TRBD2; V gene: TRBV6-1; clone size: .; J gene: TRBJ2-5; CDR3 protein: CASSVLAGGQETQYF; CDR3 DNA: TGTGCCAGCAGCGTATTAGCGGGGGGGCAAGAGACCCAGTACTTC
D gene: .; V gene: TRBV18; clone size: .; J gene: TRBJ2-7; CDR3 protein: CASSPQSSYVEQYF; CDR3 DNA: TGTGCCAGCTCACCCCAGAGTTCCTACGTGGAGCAGTACTTC
D gene: .; V gene: TRBV10-3; clone size: .; J gene: TRBJ2-7; CDR3 protein: CAISESEINEQYF; CDR3 DNA: TGTGCCATCAGTGAGTCAGAGATTAACGAGCAGTACTTC
D gene: .; V gene: TRBV7-8; clone size: .; J gene: TRBJ1-5; CDR3 protein: CASSLGVNQPQHF; CDR3 DNA: TGTGCCAGCAGCTTAGGGGTAAATCAGCCCCAGCATTTT
D gene: .; V gene: TRBV19; clone size: few; J gene: TRBJ1-3; CDR3 protein: CASSTGTTSSGNTIYF; CDR3 DNA: TGTGCCAGTAGTACCGGGACAACGAGCTCTGGAAACACCATATATTTT
D gene: .; V gene: TRBV11-2; clone size: .; J gene: TRBJ2-1; CDR3 protein: CASSLELGGGYGDEQFF; CDR3 DNA: TGTGCCAGCAGCTTAGAGCTGGGCGGGGGCTATGGGGATGAGCAGTTCTTC
D gene: TRBD1; V gene: TRBV25-1; clone size: .; J gene: TRBJ2-3; CDR3 protein: CASTSSSGTGGWADTQYF; CDR3 DNA: TGTGCCAGCACTAGCTCCTCGGGGACAGGGGGCTGGGCAGATACGCAGTATTTT
D gene: TRBD1; V gene: TRBV27; clone size: .; J gene: TRBJ1-5; CDR3 protein: CASRGTGDWRDQPQHF; CDR3 DNA: TGTGCCAGCAGAGGGACAGGGGACTGGAGGGATCAGCCCCAGCATTTT
D gene: .; V gene: TRBV6-4; clone size: .; J gene: TRBJ2-1; CDR3 protein: CASSDWRNEQFF; CDR3 DNA: TGTGCCAGCAGTGATTGGAGAAATGAGCAGTTCTTC
D gene: .; V gene: TRBV4-2; clone size: .; J gene: TRBJ1-4; CDR3 protein: CASSQGQGDEKLFF; CDR3 DNA: TGTGCCAGCAGCCAAGGGCAGGGTGATGAAAAACTGTTTTTT
D gene: TRBD2; V gene: TRBV4-2; clone size: once; J gene: TRBJ2-2; CDR3 protein: CASSQGEGTGELFF; CDR3 DNA: TGTGCCAGCAGCCAAGGGGAGGGAACCGGGGAGCTGTTTTTT
D gene: TRBD2; V gene: TRBV2; clone size: .; J gene: TRBJ2-1; CDR3 protein: CASSSPGPGGNEQFF; CDR3 DNA: TGTGCCAGCAGCTCCCCCGGCCCGGGGGGGAATGAGCAGTTCTTC
D gene: .; V gene: TRBV21-1; clone size: few; J gene: TRBJ2-2; CDR3 protein: CASSKRSQNTGELFF; CDR3 DNA: TGTGCCAGCAGCAAAAGGAGCCAGAACACCGGGGAGCTGTTTTTT
D gene: TRBD1; V gene: TRBV11-3; clone size: .; J gene: TRBJ1-4; CDR3 protein: CASSTDRWATPRGEKLFF; CDR3 DNA: TGTGCCAGCAGCACGGACAGGTGGGCAACACCGAGGGGTGAAAAACTGTTTTTT
D gene: .; V gene: TRBV5-8; clone size: .; J gene: TRBJ2-7; CDR3 protein: CASRKVGEGSYEQYF; CDR3 DNA: TGTGCCAGCAGGAAGGTCGGGGAAGGTTCCTACGAGCAGTACTTC
D gene: .; V gene: TRBV5-4; clone size: .; J gene: TRBJ1-1; CDR3 protein: CASSAGGGIGTEAFF; CDR3 DNA: TGTGCCAGCAGTGCCGGAGGGGGGATCGGCACTGAAGCTTTCTTT
D gene: .; V gene: TRBV28; clone size: .; J gene: TRBJ2-5; CDR3 protein: CASSWYRETQYF; CDR3 DNA: TGTGCCAGCAGCTGGTACCGAGAGACCCAGTACTTC
D gene: .; V gene: TRBV5-1; clone size: .; J gene: TRBJ2-3; CDR3 protein: CASSLASLGASTDTQYF; CDR3 DNA: TGCGCCAGCAGCTTGGCCTCGCTCGGGGCTAGCACAGATACGCAGTATTTT
D gene: TRBD1; V gene: TRBV7-8; clone size: .; J gene: TRBJ2-2; CDR3 protein: CASSLLRGQVTGELFF; CDR3 DNA: TGTGCCAGCAGCTTACTTCGGGGACAGGTCACCGGGGAGCTGTTTTTT
D gene: .; V gene: TRBV28; clone size: .; J gene: TRBJ1-2; CDR3 protein: CASCPRLGRNYGYTF; CDR3 DNA: TGTGCCAGCTGCCCTCGGTTAGGACGGAACTATGGCTACACCTTC
D gene: .; V gene: TRBV2; clone size: .; J gene: TRBJ2-1; CDR3 protein: CASSYYNEQFF; CDR3 DNA: TGTGCCAGCAGCTACTACAATGAGCAGTTCTTC
D gene: .; V gene: TRBV28; clone size: .; J gene: TRBJ1-2; CDR3 protein: CASSWASASYGYTF; CDR3 DNA: TGTGCCAGCAGTTGGGCCTCGGCATCCTATGGCTACACCTTC
D gene: TRBD1; V gene: TRBV28; clone size: .; J gene: TRBJ1-5; CDR3 protein: CASSFLGTDSNQPQHF; CDR3 DNA: TGTGCCAGCAGTTTCCTAGGGACAGATAGCAATCAGCCCCAGCATTTT
D gene: TRBD1; V gene: TRBV27; clone size: .; J gene: TRBJ1-2; CDR3 protein: CASRTGVSYGYTF; CDR3 DNA: TGTGCCAGCAGGACAGGGGTGAGCTATGGCTACACCTTC
D gene: .; V gene: TRBV7-2; clone size: .; J gene: TRBJ2-5; CDR3 protein: CASSSMWGAVQETQYF; CDR3 DNA: TGTGCCAGCAGCTCGATGTGGGGGGCAGTCCAAGAGACCCAGTACTTC
D gene: .; V gene: TRBV30; clone size: once; J gene: TRBJ1-5; CDR3 protein: CAWSAGAGANQPQHF; CDR3 DNA: TGTGCCTGGAGTGCCGGGGCAGGGGCAAATCAGCCCCAGCATTTT
D gene: TRBD1; V gene: TRBV30; clone size: .; J gene: TRBJ1-6; CDR3 protein: CAWSPRGSSYNSPLHF; CDR3 DNA: TGTGCCTGGAGTCCCAGGGGGAGCTCCTATAATTCACCCCTCCACTTT